This T cell receptor beta chain was captured in a study of T cell repertoires and HLA-DP antigens. Sequencing used immunoSEQ multiplex PCR; TCRdb keeps in-frame clones, though not all of them. The sample has some 89,000 clones, 86% seen once. From germline, CDR1 is SNHLY and CDR2 FYNNEI. The CDR3 covers 20 residues. The ends were cut back, 8 bases at V and 1 base at J, with 29 bases in the middle. Note on this clone: The antigen is undetermined.

The chain couples TRBV2 to TRBJ2-2; TRBD1 might be the D (7 bases). Sequencing used CD4+ T cells from PBMCs. The clonotype comes from a man aged 45 to 65 in good health and CMV-seronegative. CDR3 loop: CASYQRLGQARLRNTGELFF. CDR3 DNA: TGTGCCAGCTACCAAAGACTAGGACAGGCCCGTTTACGGAACACCGGGGAGCTGTTTTTT.